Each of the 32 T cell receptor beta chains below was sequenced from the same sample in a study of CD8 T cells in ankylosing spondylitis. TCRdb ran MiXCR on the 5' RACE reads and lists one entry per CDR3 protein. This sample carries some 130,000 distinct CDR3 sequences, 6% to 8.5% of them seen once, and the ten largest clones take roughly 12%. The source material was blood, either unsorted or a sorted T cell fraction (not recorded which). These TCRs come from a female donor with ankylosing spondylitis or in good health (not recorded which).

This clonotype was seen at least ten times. The CDR3 nucleotides are TGTGCCAGCAGCGTGTTCAAAGGGGCTGGGAACACCGGGGAGCTGTTTTTT. It encodes CASSVFKGAGNTGELFF. The rearrangement uses TRBV9 and TRBJ2-2; tentatively, D is TRBD1 (5 bases). Trimming stripped 2 bases from V and 1 base from J, with 15 bases between. The CDR3 runs 17 residues. Germline-derived CDR1 and CDR2 are SGDLS and YYNGEE.

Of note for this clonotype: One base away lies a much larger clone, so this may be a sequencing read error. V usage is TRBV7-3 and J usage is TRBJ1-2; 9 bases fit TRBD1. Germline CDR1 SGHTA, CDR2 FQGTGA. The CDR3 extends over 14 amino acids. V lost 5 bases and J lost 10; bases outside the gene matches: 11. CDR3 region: CASSPGQGSNDYTF. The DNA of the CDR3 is TGTGCCAGCAGCCCCGGACAGGGGTCGAATGACTACACCTTC.

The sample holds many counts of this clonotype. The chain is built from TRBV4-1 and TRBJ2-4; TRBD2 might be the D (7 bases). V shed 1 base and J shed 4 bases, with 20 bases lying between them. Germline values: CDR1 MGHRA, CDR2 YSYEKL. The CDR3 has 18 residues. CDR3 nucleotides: TGCGCCAGCAGCCAAGGAGAGGTCCGGGGGGCGGCGAAAAACATTCAGTACTTC. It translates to CASSQGEVRGAAKNIQYF.

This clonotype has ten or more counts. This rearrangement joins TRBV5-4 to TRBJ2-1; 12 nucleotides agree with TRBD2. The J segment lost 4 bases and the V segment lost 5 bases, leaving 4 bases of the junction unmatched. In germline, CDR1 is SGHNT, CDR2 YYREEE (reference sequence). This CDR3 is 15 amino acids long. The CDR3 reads CASRHLAGGYNEQFF. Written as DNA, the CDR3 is TGTGCCAGCAGGCATCTAGCGGGGGGGTACAATGAGCAGTTCTTC.

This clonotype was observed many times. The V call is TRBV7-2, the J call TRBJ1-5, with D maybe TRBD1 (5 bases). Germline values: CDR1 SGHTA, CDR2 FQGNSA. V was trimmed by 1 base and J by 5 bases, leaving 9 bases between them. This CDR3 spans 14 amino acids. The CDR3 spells CASSLESGYQPQHF. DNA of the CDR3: TGTGCCAGCAGCTTAGAGTCAGGGTATCAGCCCCAGCATTTT.

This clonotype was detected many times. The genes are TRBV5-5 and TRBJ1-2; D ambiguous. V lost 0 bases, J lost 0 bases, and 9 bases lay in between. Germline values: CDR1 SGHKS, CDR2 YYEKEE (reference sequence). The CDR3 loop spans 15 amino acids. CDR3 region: CASSLVGNANYGYTF. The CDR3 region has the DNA TGTGCCAGCAGCTTGGTGGGAAATGCTAACTATGGCTACACCTTC.

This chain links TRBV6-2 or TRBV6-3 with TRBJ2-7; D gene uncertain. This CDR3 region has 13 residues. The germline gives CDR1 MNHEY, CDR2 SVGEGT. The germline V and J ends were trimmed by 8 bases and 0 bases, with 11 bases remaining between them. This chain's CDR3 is CASVFRVSYEQYF. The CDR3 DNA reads TGTGCCAGCGTCTTCAGAGTCTCCTACGAGCAGTACTTC.

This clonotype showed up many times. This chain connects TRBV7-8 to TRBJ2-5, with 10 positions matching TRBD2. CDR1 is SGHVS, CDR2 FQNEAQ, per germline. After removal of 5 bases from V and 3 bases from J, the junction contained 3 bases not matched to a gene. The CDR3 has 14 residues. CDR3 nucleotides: TGTGCCAGCAGCGGCGGACTAGCGGAAGAGACCCAGTACTTC. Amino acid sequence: CASSGGLAEETQYF.

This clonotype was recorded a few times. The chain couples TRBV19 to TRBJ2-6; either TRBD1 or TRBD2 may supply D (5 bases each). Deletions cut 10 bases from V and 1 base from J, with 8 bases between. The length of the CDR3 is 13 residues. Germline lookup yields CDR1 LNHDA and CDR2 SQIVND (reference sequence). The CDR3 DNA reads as TGTGCCACATGGGGGTCTGGGGCCAACGTCCTGACTTTC. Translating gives CATWGSGANVLTF.

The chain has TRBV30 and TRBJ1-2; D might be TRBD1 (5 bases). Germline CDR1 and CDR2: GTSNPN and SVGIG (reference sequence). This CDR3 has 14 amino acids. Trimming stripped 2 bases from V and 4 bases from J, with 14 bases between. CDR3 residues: CAWSFVETVYGYTF. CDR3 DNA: TGTGCCTGGAGTTTTGTGGAGACAGTCTATGGCTACACCTTC.

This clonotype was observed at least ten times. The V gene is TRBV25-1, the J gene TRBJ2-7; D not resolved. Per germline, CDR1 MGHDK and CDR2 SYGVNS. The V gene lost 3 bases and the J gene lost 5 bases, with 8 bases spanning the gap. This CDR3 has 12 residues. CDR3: CASSEFGDEQYF. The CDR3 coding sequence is TGTGCCAGCAGTGAGTTCGGTGACGAGCAGTACTTC.

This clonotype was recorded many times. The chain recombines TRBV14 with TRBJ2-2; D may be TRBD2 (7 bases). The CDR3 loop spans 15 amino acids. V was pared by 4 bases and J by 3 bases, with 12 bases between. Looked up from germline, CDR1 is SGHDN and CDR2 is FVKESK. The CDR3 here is CASSPGGAHTGELFF. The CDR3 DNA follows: TGTGCCAGCAGCCCTGGGGGGGCGCACACCGGGGAGCTGTTTTTT.

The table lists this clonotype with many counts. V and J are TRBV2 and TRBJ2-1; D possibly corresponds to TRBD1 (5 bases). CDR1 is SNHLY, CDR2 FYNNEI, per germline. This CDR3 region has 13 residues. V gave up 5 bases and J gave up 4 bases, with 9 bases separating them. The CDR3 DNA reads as TGTGCCAGCAGTCGAGCAGGGTACAATGAGCAGTTCTTC. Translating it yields CASSRAGYNEQFF. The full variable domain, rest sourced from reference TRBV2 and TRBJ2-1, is EPEVTQTPSHQVTQMGQEVILRCVPISNHLYFYWYRQILGQKVEFLVSFYNNEISEKSEIFDDQFSVERPDGSNFTLKIRSTKLEDSAMYFCASSRAGYNEQFFGPGTRLTVL.

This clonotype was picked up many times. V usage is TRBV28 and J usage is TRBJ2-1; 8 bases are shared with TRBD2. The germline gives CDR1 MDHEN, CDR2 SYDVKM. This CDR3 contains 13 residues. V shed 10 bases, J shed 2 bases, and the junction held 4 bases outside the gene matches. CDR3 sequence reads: CATGGLTYNEQFF. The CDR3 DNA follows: TGTGCCACGGGGGGGCTGACCTACAATGAGCAGTTCTTC.

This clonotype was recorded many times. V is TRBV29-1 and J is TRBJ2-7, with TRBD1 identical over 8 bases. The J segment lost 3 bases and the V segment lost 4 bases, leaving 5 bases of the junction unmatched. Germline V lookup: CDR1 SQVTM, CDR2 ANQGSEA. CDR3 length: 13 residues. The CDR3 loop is CSVAGGALYEQYF. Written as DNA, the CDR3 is TGCAGCGTTGCAGGGGGCGCTCTCTACGAGCAGTACTTC.

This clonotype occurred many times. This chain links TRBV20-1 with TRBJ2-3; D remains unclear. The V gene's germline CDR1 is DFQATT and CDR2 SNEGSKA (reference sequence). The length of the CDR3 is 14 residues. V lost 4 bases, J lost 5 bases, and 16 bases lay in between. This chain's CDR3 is CSANPGGEGDTQYF. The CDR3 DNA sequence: TGCAGTGCTAACCCCGGCGGAGAAGGAGATACGCAGTATTTT.

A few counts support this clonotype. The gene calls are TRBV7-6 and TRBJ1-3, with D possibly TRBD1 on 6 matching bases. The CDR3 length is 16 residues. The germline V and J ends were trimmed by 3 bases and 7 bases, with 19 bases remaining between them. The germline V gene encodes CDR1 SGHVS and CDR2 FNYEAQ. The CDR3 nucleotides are TGTGCCAGCAGCTTGGACCAAGGGGGGGCGGGGAACACCATATATTTT. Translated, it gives CASSLDQGGAGNTIYF.

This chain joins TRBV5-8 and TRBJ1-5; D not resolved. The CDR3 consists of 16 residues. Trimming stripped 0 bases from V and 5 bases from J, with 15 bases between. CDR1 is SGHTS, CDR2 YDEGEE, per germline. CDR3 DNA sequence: TGTGCCAGCAGCTTGGGTACACTGGTGGGATATCAGCCCCAGCATTTT. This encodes CASSLGTLVGYQPQHF.

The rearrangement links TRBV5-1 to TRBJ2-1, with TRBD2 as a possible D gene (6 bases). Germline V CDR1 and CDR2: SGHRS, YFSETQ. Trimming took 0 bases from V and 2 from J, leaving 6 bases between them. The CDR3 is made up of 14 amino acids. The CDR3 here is CASSLGGAYNEQFF. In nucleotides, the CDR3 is TGCGCCAGCAGCTTGGGCGGGGCCTACAATGAGCAGTTCTTC.

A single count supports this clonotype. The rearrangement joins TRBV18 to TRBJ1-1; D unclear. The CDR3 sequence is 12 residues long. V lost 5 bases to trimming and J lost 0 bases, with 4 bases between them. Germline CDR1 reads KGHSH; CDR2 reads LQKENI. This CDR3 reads CASSAMNTEAFF. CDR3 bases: TGTGCCAGCTCAGCCATGAACACTGAAGCTTTCTTT.

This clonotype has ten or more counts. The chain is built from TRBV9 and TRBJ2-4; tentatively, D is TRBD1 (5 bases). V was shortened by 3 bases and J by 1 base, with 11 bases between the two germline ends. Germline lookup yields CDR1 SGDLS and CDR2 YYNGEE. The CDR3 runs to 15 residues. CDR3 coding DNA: TGTGCCAGCAGCGCCGATCCAGGGGCCAAAAACATTCAGTACTTC. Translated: CASSADPGAKNIQYF.

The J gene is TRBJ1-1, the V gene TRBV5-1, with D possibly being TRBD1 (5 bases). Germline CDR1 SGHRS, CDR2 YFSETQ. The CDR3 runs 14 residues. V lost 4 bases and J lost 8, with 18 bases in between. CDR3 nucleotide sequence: TGCGCCAGCAGCCCCGGAGGGGCAGGGTCCGAAGCTTTCTTT. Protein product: CASSPGGAGSEAFF. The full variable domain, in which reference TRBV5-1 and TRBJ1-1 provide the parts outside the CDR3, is KAGVTQTPRYLIKTRGQQVTLSCSPISGHRSVSWYQQTPGQGLQFLFEYFSETQRNKGNFPGRFSGRQFSNSRSEMNVSTLELGDSALYLCASSPGGAGSEAFFGQGTRLTVV.

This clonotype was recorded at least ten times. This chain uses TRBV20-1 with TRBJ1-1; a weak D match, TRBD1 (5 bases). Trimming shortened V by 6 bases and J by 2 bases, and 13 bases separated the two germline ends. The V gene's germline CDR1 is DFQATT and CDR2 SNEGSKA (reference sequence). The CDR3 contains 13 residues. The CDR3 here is CSALGRLNTEAFF. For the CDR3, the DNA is TGCAGTGCGCTGGGACGGTTAAACACTGAAGCTTTCTTT.

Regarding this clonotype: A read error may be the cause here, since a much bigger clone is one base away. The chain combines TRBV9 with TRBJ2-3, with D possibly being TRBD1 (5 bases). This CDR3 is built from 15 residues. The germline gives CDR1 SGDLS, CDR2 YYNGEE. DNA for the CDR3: TGTGCCAGCAGGGTAGCAGGGCCACCCACAGATACGCAGTATTTT. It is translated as CASRVAGPPTDTQYF.

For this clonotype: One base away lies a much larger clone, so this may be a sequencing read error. The CDR3 bases are TGCAGTGTTAGACATCAGATGGGCGAGCAGTACTTC. Its translation is CSVRHQMGEQYF. The rearrangement links TRBV20-1 to TRBJ2-7; D is unclear. The CDR3 runs 12 residues. The germline CDR1 and CDR2 sequences are DFQATT and SNEGSKA (reference sequence).

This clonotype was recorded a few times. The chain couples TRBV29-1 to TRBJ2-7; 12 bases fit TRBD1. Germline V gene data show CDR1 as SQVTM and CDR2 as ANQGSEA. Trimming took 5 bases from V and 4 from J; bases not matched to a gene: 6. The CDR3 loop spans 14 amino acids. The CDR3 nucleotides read TGCAGCGTTCCCGGGACAGGGGGCTTATACGAGCAGTACTTC. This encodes CSVPGTGGLYEQYF.

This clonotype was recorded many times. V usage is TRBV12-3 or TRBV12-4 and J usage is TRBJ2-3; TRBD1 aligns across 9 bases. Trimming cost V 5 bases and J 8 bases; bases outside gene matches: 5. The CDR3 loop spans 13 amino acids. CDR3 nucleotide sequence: TGTGCCAGCAGTCCGGGACAGGGAAGTACGCAGTATTTT. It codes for CASSPGQGSTQYF.

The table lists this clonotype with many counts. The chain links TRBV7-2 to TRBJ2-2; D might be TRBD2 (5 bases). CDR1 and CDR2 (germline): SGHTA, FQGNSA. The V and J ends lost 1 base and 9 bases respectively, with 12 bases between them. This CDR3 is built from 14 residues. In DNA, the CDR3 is TGTGCCAGCAGCTTAGACGGAGGACTCCGGGAGCTGTTTTTT. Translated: CASSLDGGLRELFF.

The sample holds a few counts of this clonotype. The CDR3 spells CASSYFGLQETQYF. The CDR3 DNA follows: TGTGCCAGCAGTTACTTCGGACTGCAAGAGACCCAGTACTTC. The chain has TRBV6-5 and TRBJ2-5; D is perhaps TRBD2 (5 bases). This CDR3 spans 14 amino acids. CDR1 is MNHEY and CDR2 is SVGAGI in the germline V gene. With 1 base removed from V and 2 bases from J, the gap between germline ends came to 8 bases.

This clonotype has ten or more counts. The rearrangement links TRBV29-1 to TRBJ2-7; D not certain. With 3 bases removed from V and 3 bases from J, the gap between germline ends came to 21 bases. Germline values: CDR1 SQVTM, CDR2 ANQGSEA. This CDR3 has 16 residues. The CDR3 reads CSVEKFTGGRGYEQYF. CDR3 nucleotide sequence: TGCAGCGTTGAGAAGTTTACGGGCGGCAGAGGCTACGAGCAGTACTTC.

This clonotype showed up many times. In DNA, the CDR3 is TGTGCCAGCAGCCGAGGGGTCGAGCAGTACTTC. This encodes CASSRGVEQYF. The chain joins TRBV7-6 to TRBJ2-7; D may be TRBD1 or TRBD2 (5 bases each). Germline CDR1 is SGHVS and CDR2 is FNYEAQ. The CDR3 is made up of 11 amino acids. Trimming removed 5 bases from V and 6 bases from J, with 8 bases in between.

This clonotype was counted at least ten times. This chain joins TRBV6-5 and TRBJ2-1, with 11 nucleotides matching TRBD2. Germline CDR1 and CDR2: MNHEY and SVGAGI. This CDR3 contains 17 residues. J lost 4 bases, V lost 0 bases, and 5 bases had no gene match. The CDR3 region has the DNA TGTGCCAGCAGTTACTCGCCGACTAGCGGGGTTTACAATGAGCAGTTCTTC. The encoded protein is CASSYSPTSGVYNEQFF.